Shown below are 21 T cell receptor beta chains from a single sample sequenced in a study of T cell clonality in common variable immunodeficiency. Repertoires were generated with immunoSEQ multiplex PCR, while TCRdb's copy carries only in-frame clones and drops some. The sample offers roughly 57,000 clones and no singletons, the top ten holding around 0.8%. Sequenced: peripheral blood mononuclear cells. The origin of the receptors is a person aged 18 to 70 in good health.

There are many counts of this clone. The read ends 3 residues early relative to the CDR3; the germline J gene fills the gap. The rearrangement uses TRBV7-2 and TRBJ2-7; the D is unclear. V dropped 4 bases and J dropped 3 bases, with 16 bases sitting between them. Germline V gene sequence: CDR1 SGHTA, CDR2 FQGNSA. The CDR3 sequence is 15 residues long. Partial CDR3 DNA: TGTGCCAGCAGCTCAACCCTGCAAAGCATCTACGAG. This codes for CASSSTLQSIYE. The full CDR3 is CASSSTLQSIYEQYF.

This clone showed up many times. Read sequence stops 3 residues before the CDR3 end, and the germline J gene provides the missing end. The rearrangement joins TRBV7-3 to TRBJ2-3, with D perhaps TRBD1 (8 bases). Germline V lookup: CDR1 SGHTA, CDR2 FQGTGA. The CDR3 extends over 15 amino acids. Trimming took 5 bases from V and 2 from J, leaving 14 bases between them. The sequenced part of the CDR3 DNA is TGTGCCAGCAGCAAAACAGGGGGGGACACAGATACG. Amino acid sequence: CASSKTGGDTDT. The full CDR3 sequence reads CASSKTGGDTDTQYF.

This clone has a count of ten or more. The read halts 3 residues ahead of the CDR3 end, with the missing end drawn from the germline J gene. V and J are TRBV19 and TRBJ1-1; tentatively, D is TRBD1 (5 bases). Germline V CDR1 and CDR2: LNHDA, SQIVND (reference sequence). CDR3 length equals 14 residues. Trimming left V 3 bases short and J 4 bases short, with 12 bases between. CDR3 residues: CASSMRGTGTEAFF. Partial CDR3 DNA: TGTGCCAGTAGTATGCGGGGGACGGGCACTGAA.

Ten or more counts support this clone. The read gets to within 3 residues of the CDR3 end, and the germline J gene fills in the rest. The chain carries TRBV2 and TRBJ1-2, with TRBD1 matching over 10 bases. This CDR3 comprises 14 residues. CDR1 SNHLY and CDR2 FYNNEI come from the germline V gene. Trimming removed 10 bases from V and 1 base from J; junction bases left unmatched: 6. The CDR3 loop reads CAILDRGDNYGYTF. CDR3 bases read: TGTGCCATTTTGGACAGGGGGGATAACTATGGC.

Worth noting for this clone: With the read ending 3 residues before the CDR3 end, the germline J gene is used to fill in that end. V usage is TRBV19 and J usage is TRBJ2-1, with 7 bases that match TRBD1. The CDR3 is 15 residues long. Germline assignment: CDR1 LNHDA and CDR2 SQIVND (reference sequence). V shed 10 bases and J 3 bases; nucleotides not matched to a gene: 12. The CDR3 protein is CATSIGGQFYNEQFF. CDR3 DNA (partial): TGTGCCACTTCAATAGGGGGACAGTTCTACAATGAG.

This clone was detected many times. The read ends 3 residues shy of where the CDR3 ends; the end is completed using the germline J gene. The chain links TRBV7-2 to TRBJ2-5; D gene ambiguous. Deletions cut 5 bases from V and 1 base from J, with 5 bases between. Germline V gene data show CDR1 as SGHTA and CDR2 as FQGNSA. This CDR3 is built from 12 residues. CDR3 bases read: TGTGCCAGCAGCAGGGTCCAAGAGACC. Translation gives CASSRVQET. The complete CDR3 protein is CASSRVQETQYF.

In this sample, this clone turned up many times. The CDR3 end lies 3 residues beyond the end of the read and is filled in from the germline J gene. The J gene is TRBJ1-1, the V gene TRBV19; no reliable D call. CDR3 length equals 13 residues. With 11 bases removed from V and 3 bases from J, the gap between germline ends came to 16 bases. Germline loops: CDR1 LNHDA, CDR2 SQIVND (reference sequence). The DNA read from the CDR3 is TGTGCCGTGGGCGGGGAAGGTTACACTGAA. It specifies CAVGGEGYTE. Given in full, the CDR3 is CAVGGEGYTEAFF. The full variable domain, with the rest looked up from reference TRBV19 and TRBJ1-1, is DGGITQSPKYLFRKEGQNVTLSCEQNLNHDAMYWYRQDPGQGLRLIYYSQIVNDFQKGDIAEGYSVSREKKESFPLTVTSAQKNPTAFYLCAVGGEGYTEAFFGQGTRLTVV.

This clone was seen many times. CDR3 in amino acids: CASSLRLLLNTGELFF. The sequenced CDR3 bases are TGTGCCAGCAGTCTCAGACTCCTACTCAACACCGGGGAG. The chain recombines TRBV6-2 or TRBV6-3 with TRBJ2-2; no definite D call. The read ends 3 residues shy of where the CDR3 ends; the end is completed using the germline J gene. CDR1 MNHEY and CDR2 SVGEGT come from the germline V gene. This CDR3 is built from 16 residues. Trimming took 5 bases from V and 2 from J, leaving 15 bases between them.

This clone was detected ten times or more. CDR3 bases read: TGTGCCAGCAGTTGGGGACAGGGGCTTCACTTGAACACTGAA. It yields the protein CASSWGQGLHLNTE. The full CDR3 protein is CASSWGQGLHLNTEAFF. This chain joins TRBV6-2 or TRBV6-3 and TRBJ1-1; 10 bases agree with TRBD1. From the germline J gene comes the end of the CDR3, since the read stops 3 residues before it. The germline V gene has CDR1 MNHEY and CDR2 SVGEGT. CDR3 length: 17 residues. The V and J ends lost 4 bases and 0 bases, in that order; junction bases with no gene match: 8.

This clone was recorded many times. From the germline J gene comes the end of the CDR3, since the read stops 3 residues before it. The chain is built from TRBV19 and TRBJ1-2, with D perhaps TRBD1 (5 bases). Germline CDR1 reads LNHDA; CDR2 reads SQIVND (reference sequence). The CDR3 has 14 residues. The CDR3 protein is CASTAWDSRGGYTF. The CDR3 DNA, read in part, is TGTGCCAGTACCGCCTGGGACTCTCGGGGCGGC.

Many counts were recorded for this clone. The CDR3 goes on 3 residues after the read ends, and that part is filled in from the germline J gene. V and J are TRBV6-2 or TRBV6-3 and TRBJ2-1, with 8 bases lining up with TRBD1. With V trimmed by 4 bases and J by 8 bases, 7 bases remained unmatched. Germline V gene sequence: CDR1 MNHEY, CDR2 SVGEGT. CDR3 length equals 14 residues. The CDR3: CASSLSGGEDEQFF. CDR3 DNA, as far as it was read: TGTGCCAGCAGTTTATCAGGGGGCGAGGATGAG.

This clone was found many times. The covered CDR3 bases are TGCAGTGCTAGAGATTTAGCGGGGGGGCAGGATGAG. Amino acid sequence: CSARDLAGGQDE. The full CDR3 sequence reads CSARDLAGGQDEQFF. The rearrangement joins TRBV20-1 to TRBJ2-1, with 11 nucleotides matching TRBD2. With the read ending 3 residues before the CDR3 end, the germline J gene is used to fill in that end. The CDR3 runs 15 residues. The germline V gene has CDR1 DFQATT and CDR2 SNEGSKA (reference sequence). V lost 0 bases to trimming and J lost 8 bases; unmatched junction nucleotides: 6.

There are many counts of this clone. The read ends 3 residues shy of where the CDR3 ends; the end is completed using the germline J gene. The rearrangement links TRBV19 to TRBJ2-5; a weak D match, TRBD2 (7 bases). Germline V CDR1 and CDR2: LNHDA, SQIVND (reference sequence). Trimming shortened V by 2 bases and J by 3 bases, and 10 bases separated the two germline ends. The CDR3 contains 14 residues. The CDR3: CASSIRGGEETQYF. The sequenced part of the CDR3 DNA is TGTGCCAGTAGTATAAGGGGGGGGGAAGAGACC.

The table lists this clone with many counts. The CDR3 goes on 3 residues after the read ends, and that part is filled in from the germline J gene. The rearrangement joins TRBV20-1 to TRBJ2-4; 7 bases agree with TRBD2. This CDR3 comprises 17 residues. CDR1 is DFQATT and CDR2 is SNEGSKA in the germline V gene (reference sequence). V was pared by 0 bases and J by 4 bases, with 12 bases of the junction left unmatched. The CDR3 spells CSAREGGGRLVKNIQYF. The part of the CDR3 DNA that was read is TGCAGTGCTAGAGAGGGCGGGGGTCGCCTCGTAAAAAACATT.

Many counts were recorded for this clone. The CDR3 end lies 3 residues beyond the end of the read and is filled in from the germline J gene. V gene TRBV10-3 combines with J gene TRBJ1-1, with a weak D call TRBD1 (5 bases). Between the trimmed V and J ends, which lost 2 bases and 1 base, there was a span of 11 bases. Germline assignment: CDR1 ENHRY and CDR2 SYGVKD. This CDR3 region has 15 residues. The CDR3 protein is CAISEHGGTNTEAFF. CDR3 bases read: TGTGCCATCAGTGAGCACGGGGGGACGAACACTGAA.

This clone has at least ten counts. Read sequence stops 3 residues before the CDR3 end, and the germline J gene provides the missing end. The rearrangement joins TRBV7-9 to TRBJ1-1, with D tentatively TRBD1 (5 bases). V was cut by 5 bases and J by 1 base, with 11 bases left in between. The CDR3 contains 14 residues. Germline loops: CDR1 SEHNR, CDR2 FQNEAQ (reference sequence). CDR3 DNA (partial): TGTGCCAGCAGCCCCCGGAGGGGGAACACTGAA. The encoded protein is CASSPRRGNTE. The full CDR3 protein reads CASSPRRGNTEAFF.

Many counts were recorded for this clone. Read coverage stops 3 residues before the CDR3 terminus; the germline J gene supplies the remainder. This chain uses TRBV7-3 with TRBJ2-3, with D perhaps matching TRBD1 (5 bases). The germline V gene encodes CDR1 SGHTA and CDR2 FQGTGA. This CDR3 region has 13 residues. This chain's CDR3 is CASSDDSQETQYF. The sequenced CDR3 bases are TGTGCCAGCAGCGATGACAGCCAAGAGACG.

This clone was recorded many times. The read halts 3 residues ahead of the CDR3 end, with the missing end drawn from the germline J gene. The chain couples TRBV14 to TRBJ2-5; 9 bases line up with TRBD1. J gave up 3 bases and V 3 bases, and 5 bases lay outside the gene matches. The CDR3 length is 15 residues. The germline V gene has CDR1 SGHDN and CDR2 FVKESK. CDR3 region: CASSHPGTGKETQYF. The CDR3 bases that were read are TGTGCCAGCAGCCACCCGGGGACAGGGAAAGAGACC.

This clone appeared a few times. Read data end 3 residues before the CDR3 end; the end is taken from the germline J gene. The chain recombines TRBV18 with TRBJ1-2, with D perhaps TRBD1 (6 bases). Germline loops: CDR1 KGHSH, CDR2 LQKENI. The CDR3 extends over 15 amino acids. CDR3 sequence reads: CASSRGGAYTDTYTF. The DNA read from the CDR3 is TGTGCCAGCTCCCGCGGGGGGGCCTACACAGATACC.

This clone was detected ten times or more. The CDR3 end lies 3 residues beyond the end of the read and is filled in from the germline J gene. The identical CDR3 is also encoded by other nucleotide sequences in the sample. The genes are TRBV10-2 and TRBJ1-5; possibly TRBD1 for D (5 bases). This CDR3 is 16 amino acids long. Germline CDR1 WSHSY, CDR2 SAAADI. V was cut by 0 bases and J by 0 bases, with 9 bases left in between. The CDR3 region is CASSESPGNSNQPQHF. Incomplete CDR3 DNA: TGCGCCAGCAGTGAGTCCCCAGGGAATAGCAATCAGCCC.

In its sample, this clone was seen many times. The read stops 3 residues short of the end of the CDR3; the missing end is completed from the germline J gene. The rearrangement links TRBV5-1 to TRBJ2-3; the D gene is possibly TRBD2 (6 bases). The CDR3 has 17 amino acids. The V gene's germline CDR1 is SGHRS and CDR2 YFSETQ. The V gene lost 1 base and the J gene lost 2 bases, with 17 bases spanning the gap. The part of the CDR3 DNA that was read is TGCGCCAGCAGCTTGAATCCGGGGGAGACGGCCACAGATACG. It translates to CASSLNPGETATDT. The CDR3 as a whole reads CASSLNPGETATDTQYF.